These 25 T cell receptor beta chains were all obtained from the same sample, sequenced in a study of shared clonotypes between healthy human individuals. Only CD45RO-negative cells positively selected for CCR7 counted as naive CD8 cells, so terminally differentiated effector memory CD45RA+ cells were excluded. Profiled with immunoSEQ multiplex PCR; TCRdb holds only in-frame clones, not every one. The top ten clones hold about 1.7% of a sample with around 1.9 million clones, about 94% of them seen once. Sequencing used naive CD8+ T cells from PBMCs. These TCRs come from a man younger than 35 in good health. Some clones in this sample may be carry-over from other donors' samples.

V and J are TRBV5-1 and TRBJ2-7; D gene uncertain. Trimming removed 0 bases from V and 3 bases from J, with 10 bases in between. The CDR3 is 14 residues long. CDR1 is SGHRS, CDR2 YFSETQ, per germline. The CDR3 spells CASSLARSYYEQYF. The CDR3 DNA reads TGCGCCAGCAGCTTGGCCAGGTCTTACTACGAGCAGTACTTC.

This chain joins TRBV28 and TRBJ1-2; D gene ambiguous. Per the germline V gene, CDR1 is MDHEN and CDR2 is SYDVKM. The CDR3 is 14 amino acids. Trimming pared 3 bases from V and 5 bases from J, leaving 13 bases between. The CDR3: CASSFVAGAYGYTF. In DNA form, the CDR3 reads TGTGCCAGCAGTTTCGTGGCCGGAGCATATGGCTACACCTTC.

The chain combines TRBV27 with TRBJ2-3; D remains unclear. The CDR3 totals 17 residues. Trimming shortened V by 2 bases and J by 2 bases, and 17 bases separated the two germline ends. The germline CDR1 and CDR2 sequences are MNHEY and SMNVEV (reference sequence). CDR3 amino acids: CASSLGPPGPITDTQYF. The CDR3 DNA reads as TGTGCCAGCAGTTTAGGTCCCCCAGGCCCCATCACAGATACGCAGTATTTT.

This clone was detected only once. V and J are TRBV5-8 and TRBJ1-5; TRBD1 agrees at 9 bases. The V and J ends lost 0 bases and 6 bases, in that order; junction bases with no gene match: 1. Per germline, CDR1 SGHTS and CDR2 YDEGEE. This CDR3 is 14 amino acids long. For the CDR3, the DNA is TGTGCCAGCAGCTTGGGGACAGGGGCTCAGCCCCAGCATTTT. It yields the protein CASSLGTGAQPQHF.

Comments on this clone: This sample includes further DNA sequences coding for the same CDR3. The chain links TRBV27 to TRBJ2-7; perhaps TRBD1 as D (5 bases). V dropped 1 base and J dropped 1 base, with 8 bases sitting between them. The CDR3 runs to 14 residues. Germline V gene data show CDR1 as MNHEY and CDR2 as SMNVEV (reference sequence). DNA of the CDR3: TGTGCCAGCAGTTTATTGTCAGGGTCCTACGAGCAGTACTTC. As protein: CASSLLSGSYEQYF.

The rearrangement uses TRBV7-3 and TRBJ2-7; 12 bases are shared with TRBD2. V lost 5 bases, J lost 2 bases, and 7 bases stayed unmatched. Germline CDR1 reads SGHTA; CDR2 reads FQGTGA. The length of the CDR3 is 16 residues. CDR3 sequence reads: CASSPSGRDGPYEQYF. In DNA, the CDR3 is TGTGCCAGCAGCCCTAGCGGGAGGGATGGGCCCTACGAGCAGTACTTC.

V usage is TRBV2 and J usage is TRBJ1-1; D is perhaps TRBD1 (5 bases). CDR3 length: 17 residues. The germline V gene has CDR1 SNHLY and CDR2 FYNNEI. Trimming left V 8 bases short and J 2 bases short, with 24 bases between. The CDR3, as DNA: TGTGCCAGCCTCCTAACAAGGCCAAAGGGGCTAAACACTGAAGCTTTCTTT. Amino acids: CASLLTRPKGLNTEAFF.

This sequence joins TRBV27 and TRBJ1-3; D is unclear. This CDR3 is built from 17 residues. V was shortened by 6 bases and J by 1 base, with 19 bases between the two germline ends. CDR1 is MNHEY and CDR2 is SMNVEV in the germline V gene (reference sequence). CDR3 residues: CASRPIGSTGSGNTIYF. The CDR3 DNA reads TGTGCCAGCAGGCCCATTGGGTCCACCGGTTCTGGAAACACCATATATTTT.

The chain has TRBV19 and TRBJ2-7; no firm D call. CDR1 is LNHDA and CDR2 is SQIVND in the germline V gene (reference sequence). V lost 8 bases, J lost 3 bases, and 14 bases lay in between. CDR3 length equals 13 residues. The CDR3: CASGNNGDYEQYF. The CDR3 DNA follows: TGTGCCAGTGGGAACAACGGTGACTACGAGCAGTACTTC.

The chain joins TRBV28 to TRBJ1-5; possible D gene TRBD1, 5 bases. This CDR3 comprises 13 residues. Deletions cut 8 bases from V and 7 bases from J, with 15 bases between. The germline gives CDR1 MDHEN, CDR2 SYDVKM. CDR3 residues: CASAWRGYQPQHF. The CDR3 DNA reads TGTGCCAGCGCATGGAGGGGATACCAGCCCCAGCATTTT.

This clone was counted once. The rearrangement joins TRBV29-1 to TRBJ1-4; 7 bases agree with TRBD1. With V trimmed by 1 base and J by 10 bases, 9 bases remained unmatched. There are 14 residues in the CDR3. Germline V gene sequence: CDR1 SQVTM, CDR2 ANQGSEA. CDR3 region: CSVEGGKSGGKLFF. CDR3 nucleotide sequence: TGCAGCGTTGAAGGGGGAAAGTCAGGGGGAAAACTGTTTTTT. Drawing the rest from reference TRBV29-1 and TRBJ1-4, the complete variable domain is SAVISQKPSRDICQRGTSLTIQCQVDSQVTMMFWYRQQPGQSLTLIATANQGSEATYESGFVIDKFPISRPNLTFSTLTVSNMSPEDSSIYLCSVEGGKSGGKLFFGSGTQLSVL.

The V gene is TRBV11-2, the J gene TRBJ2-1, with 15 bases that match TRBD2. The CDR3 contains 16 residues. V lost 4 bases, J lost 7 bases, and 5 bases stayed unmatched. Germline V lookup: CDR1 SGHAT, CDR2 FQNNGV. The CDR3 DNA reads TGTGCCAGCAGCTCAAGGACTAGCGGGAGGGCGAATGAGCAGTTCTTC. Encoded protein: CASSSRTSGRANEQFF. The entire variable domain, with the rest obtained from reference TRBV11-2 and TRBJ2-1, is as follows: EAGVAQSPRYKIIEKRQSVAFWCNPISGHATLYWYQQILGQGPKLLIQFQNNGVVDDSQLPKDRFSAERLKGVDSTLKIQPAKLEDSAVYLCASSSRTSGRANEQFFGPGTRLTVL.

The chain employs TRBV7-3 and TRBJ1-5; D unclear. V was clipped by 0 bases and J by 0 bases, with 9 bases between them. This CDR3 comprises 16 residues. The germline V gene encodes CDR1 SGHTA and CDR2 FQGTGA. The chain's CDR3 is CASSLTGDSSNQPQHF. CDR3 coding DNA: TGTGCCAGCAGCTTAACGGGAGATAGTAGCAATCAGCCCCAGCATTTT.

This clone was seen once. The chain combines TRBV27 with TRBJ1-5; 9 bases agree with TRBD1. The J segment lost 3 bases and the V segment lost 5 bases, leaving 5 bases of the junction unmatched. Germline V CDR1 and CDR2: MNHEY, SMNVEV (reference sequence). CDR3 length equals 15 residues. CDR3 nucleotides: TGTGCCAGCAGTATAGGGACAGGGCTCAATCAGCCCCAGCATTTT. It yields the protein CASSIGTGLNQPQHF.

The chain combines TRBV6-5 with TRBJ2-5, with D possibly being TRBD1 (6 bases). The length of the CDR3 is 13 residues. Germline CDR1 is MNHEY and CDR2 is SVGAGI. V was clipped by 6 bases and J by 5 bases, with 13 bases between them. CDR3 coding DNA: TGTGCCAGCAGGGCGGTGCAGGGGGAGACCCAGTACTTC. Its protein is CASRAVQGETQYF.

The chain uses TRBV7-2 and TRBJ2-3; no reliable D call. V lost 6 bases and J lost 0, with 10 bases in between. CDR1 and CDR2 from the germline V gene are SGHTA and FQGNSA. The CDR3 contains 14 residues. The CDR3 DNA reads TGTGCCAGCAGTCTTGGGGTTAGCACAGATACGCAGTATTTT. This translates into CASSLGVSTDTQYF. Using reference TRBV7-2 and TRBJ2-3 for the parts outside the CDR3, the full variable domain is GAGVSQSPSNKVTEKGKDVELRCDPISGHTALYWYRQSLGQGLEFLIYFQGNSAPDKSGLPSDRFSAERTGGSVSTLTIQRTQQEDSAVYLCASSLGVSTDTQYFGPGTRLTVL.

The CDR3 region is CASSLWGRGRLYEQYF. As DNA, the CDR3 is TGTGCCAGCAGTTTATGGGGCAGGGGGCGTCTCTACGAGCAGTACTTC. The chain employs TRBV27 and TRBJ2-7; 8 positions match TRBD1. Germline CDR1 and CDR2: MNHEY and SMNVEV (reference sequence). The V gene end was trimmed by 1 base and the J gene end by 3 bases; junction bases not matched to a gene: 8. This CDR3 contains 16 residues.

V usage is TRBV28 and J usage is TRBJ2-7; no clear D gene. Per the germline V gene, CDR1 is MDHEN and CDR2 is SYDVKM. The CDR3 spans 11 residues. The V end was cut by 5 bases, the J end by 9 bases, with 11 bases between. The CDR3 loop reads CASSVTTRQYF. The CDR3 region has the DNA TGTGCCAGCAGTGTAACTACGAGGCAGTACTTC.

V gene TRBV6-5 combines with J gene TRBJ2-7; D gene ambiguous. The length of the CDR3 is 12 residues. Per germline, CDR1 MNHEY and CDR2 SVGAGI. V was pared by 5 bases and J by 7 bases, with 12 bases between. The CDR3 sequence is CASSGLEWEQYF. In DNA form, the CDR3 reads TGTGCCAGCAGTGGGCTAGAGTGGGAGCAGTACTTC.

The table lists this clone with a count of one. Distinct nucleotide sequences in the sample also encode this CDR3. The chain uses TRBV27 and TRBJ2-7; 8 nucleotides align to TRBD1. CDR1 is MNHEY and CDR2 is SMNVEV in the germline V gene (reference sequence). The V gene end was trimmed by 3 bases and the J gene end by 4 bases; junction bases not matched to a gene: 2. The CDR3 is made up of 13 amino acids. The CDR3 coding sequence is TGTGCCAGCAGTTTCGGGACAGGTTACGAGCAGTACTTC. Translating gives CASSFGTGYEQYF.

CDR3 coding DNA: TGTGCCAGCCGTATTCCTTCGGGTGAGCAGTACTTC. It translates to CASRIPSGEQYF. The V gene is TRBV28, the J gene TRBJ2-7; no firm D call. The CDR3 extends over 12 amino acids. Germline V gene sequence: CDR1 MDHEN, CDR2 SYDVKM. Trimming left V 8 bases short and J 7 bases short, with 15 bases between.

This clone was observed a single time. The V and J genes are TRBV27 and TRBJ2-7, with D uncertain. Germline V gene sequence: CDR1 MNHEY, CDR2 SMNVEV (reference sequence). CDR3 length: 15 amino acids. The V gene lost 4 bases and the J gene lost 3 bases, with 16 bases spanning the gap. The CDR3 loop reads CASSSSVTPYYEQYF. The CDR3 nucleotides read TGTGCCAGCAGTTCCTCAGTGACCCCATACTACGAGCAGTACTTC.

CDR3 DNA sequence: TGTGCCAGCAGCTTAGCACCCCCGACAGATACGCAGTATTTT. It encodes CASSLAPPTDTQYF. V usage is TRBV7-6 and J usage is TRBJ2-3; D unclear. The CDR3 has 14 residues. Trimming removed 0 bases at V and 3 bases at J, with 7 bases between. Per the germline V gene, CDR1 is SGHVS and CDR2 is FNYEAQ.

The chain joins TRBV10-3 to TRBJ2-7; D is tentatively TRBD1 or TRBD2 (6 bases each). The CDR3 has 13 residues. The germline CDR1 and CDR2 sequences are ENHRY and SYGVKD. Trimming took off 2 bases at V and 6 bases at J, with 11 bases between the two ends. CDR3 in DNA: TGTGCCATCAGTGAGCACGAGGGGGGCGAGCAGTACTTC. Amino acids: CAISEHEGGEQYF.

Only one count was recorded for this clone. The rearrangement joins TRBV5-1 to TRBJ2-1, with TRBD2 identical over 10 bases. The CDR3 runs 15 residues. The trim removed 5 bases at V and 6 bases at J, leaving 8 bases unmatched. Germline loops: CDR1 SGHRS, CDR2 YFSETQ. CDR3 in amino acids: CASRLAGTNLNEQFF. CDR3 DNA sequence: TGCGCCAGCAGACTAGCGGGGACCAACCTCAATGAGCAGTTCTTC.